This TCR beta chain was observed in a study of blood T cell repertoires in COVID-19. The CDR3 is 13 amino acids. Germline trimming cut 5 bases from V and 8 bases from J; bases unmatched to any gene: 7. The V gene's germline CDR1 is SGHTA and CDR2 FQGNSA. TCRdb's copy holds only in-frame clones and misses some; the assay was immunoSEQ multiplex PCR. The sample has about 480,000 clones; approximately 90% are singletons. This clone was found a few times. The rearrangement links TRBV7-2 to TRBJ1-2; 8 bases fit TRBD1. This sequence originates from a woman aged 40 to 50 who had recovered from COVID-19. The sequenced sample was PBMCs or T cells enriched from blood (not recorded which). This CDR3 is CASSPDRVGGYTF. The CDR3 nucleotides read TGTGCCAGCAGCCCGGACAGGGTGGGCGGCTACACCTTC.